This entry lists 18 T cell receptor beta chains sequenced from one sample in a study of shared clonotypes between healthy human individuals. Sequenced by immunoSEQ multiplex PCR; TCRdb stores in-frame clones only, minus some. The sample records 2 million to 2.5 million clones, more than 85% being singletons. Source material: naive CD4+ T cells from PBMCs. Indicated subset: CD45RA+ positively selected. The origin of the receptors is a man between 18 and 35 years old in good health. Some clones in this sample may be carry-over from other donors' samples.

The V and J genes are TRBV7-7 and TRBJ2-2, with 8 bases fitting TRBD2. CDR3 length: 16 amino acids. Germline CDR1 is SSHAT and CDR2 is FNYEAQ (reference sequence). Trimming cost V 5 bases and J 3 bases; bases outside gene matches: 8. For the CDR3, the DNA is TGTGCCAGCAGCCAGGGCCGGGGGGGAGACACCGGGGAGCTGTTTTTT. Translating gives CASSQGRGGDTGELFF.

This sequence joins TRBV29-1 and TRBJ2-5, with D perhaps given as TRBD1 or TRBD2 (6 bases each). Germline loops: CDR1 SQVTM, CDR2 ANQGSEA. The CDR3 runs to 15 residues. The V gene lost 0 bases and the J gene lost 4 bases, with 15 bases spanning the gap. CDR3 in amino acids: CSVEDTSGATETQYF. In DNA, the CDR3 is TGCAGCGTTGAAGATACATCGGGGGCCACAGAGACCCAGTACTTC.

The gene calls are TRBV4-3 and TRBJ2-7; possible D gene TRBD2, 5 bases. Looked up from germline, CDR1 is LGHNA and CDR2 is YSLEER. This CDR3 is built from 14 residues. V lost 0 bases to trimming and J lost 7 bases, with 13 bases between them. This chain's CDR3 is CASSQDPGSWEQYF. The CDR3 DNA is TGCGCCAGCAGCCAAGACCCGGGGTCTTGGGAGCAGTACTTC.

This chain links TRBV19 with TRBJ2-2; 9 nucleotides line up with TRBD1. Germline values: CDR1 LNHDA, CDR2 SQIVND (reference sequence). J gave up 0 bases and V 8 bases, and 1 base lay outside the gene matches. The length of the CDR3 is 14 residues. The CDR3 DNA reads TGTGCCAGTTACAGGGGGCCGAACACCGGGGAGCTGTTTTTT. Protein sequence: CASYRGPNTGELFF.

For this clone: Different DNA sequences within this sample yield the same CDR3. This chain links TRBV6-5 with TRBJ1-1, with D hard to call. CDR1 is MNHEY, CDR2 SVGAGI, per germline. V shed 3 bases and J shed 0 bases, with 8 bases lying between them. The CDR3 has 14 residues. CDR3 amino acids: CASSYSRLNTEAFF. DNA for the CDR3: TGTGCCAGCAGTTATAGTAGGCTGAACACTGAAGCTTTCTTT.

V gene TRBV7-2 combines with J gene TRBJ2-2, with 10 bases that match TRBD1. The germline V gene encodes CDR1 SGHTA and CDR2 FQGNSA. J was trimmed by 3 bases and V by 3 bases; bases with no gene match: 7. The CDR3 consists of 17 residues. CDR3 nucleotide sequence: TGTGCCAGCAGCTTTCGTGGGGACAGGGGTTACACCGGGGAGCTGTTTTTT. Protein product: CASSFRGDRGYTGELFF.

The gene calls are TRBV7-8 and TRBJ2-7, with 7 bases identical to TRBD1. The germline V gene encodes CDR1 SGHVS and CDR2 FQNEAQ. CDR3 size: 14 residues. V shed 4 bases and J 2 bases; nucleotides not matched to a gene: 5. Here the CDR3 DNA reads TGTGCCAGCAGCTGGACGGGACAGACCTACGAGCAGTACTTC. Translated: CASSWTGQTYEQYF.

The V gene is TRBV5-1, the J gene TRBJ1-1; tentative D call: TRBD1 (6 bases). The germline V gene encodes CDR1 SGHRS and CDR2 YFSETQ. V was shortened by 4 bases and J by 2 bases, with 15 bases between the two germline ends. The CDR3 has 15 amino acids. The CDR3 DNA reads TGCGCCAGCAGCGCAATAGCAGGGGTAAACACTGAAGCTTTCTTT. This encodes CASSAIAGVNTEAFF.

The chain uses TRBV6-1 and TRBJ1-2; a weak D match, TRBD1 (5 bases). Germline V CDR1 and CDR2: MNHNS, SASEGT. V gave up 7 bases and J gave up 8 bases, with 14 bases separating them. This CDR3 has 12 residues. CDR3 loop: CASTERGSGYTF. The CDR3 DNA reads as TGTGCCAGCACCGAACGGGGGTCCGGCTACACCTTC.

The J gene is TRBJ2-2, the V gene TRBV19, with D possibly TRBD2 on 6 matching bases. The germline V gene encodes CDR1 LNHDA and CDR2 SQIVND (reference sequence). This CDR3 is 13 amino acids long. V was cut by 6 bases and J by 5 bases, with 10 bases left in between. The chain's CDR3 is CASSGSRTGELFF. The CDR3 nucleotides read TGTGCCAGTAGCGGGAGTCGGACCGGGGAGCTGTTTTTT.

The gene calls are TRBV6-6 and TRBJ2-1; D gene unclear. Trimming removed 0 bases from V and 4 bases from J, with 7 bases in between. The CDR3 sequence is 14 residues long. In germline, CDR1 is MNHNY, CDR2 SVGAGI (reference sequence). The CDR3 here is CASSYSRIYNEQFF. DNA of the CDR3: TGTGCCAGCAGTTACTCCCGAATTTACAATGAGCAGTTCTTC.

The rearrangement links TRBV5-6 to TRBJ1-3, with D uncertain. Trimming stripped 4 bases from V and 4 bases from J, with 9 bases between. CDR1 and CDR2 (germline): SGHDT, YYEEEE. The CDR3 sequence is 13 residues long. CDR3 protein: CASSPFKGNTIYF. DNA of the CDR3: TGTGCCAGCAGCCCCTTCAAAGGAAACACCATATATTTT.

The V and J genes are TRBV5-1 and TRBJ1-1; 8 nucleotides align to TRBD1. Unmatched junction bases numbered 9, after V lost 9 bases and J lost 2 bases. The CDR3 has 14 residues. In germline, CDR1 is SGHRS, CDR2 YFSETQ. The chain's CDR3 is CATRGQGDNTEAFF. In nucleotides, the CDR3 is TGCGCCACCCGAGGACAGGGCGACAACACTGAAGCTTTCTTT. The whole variable domain, remainder taken from reference TRBV5-1 and TRBJ1-1, is KAGVTQTPRYLIKTRGQQVTLSCSPISGHRSVSWYQQTPGQGLQFLFEYFSETQRNKGNFPGRFSGRQFSNSRSEMNVSTLELGDSALYLCATRGQGDNTEAFFGQGTRLTVV.

The rearrangement uses TRBV19 and TRBJ1-1, with unresolved D. Germline CDR1 is LNHDA and CDR2 is SQIVND (reference sequence). The V gene lost 6 bases and the J gene lost 1 base, with 9 bases spanning the gap. The CDR3 spans 13 residues. The CDR3: CASRGPENTEAFF. The CDR3 DNA follows: TGTGCCAGTAGAGGGCCCGAGAACACTGAAGCTTTCTTT.

V usage is TRBV15 and J usage is TRBJ1-5; a possible D gene is TRBD1 (5 bases). The germline V gene encodes CDR1 LNHNV and CDR2 YYDKDF (reference sequence). Trimming removed 0 bases at V and 6 bases at J, with 15 bases between. The CDR3 spans 16 residues. CDR3 sequence: CATSRDKGRVGQPQHF. DNA for the CDR3: TGTGCCACCAGCAGAGATAAGGGCAGGGTGGGTCAGCCCCAGCATTTT.

The rearrangement joins TRBV19 to TRBJ1-4, with TRBD1 as a possible D gene (6 bases). This CDR3 has 15 amino acids. CDR1 is LNHDA and CDR2 is SQIVND in the germline V gene (reference sequence). Trimming removed 5 bases from V and 7 bases from J, with 17 bases in between. CDR3 nucleotide sequence: TGTGCCAGTAGTCTGAGACAGGCAAGAGGTGAAAAACTGTTTTTT. It codes for CASSLRQARGEKLFF.

CDR3 nucleotide sequence: TGTGCCAGCAGCCCACCGGGACTAGTGGGTATGGGTGAGCAGTTCTTC. This sequence encodes CASSPPGLVGMGEQFF. The J gene is TRBJ2-1, the V gene TRBV7-3; TRBD2 aligns across 8 bases. Germline-derived CDR1 and CDR2 are SGHTA and FQGTGA. This CDR3 contains 16 residues. The J segment lost 9 bases and the V segment lost 5 bases, leaving 15 bases of the junction unmatched.

In its sample, this clone was seen once. Other DNA sequences in this specimen translate into the identical CDR3. V usage is TRBV29-1 and J usage is TRBJ1-2, with a weak D call TRBD1 (6 bases). V lost 4 bases and J 3 bases, leaving 9 bases between the germline ends. The CDR3 is 12 residues long. Germline lookup yields CDR1 SQVTM and CDR2 ANQGSEA. The CDR3 bases are TGCAGCGTTGGAGCAGGGGACTATGGCTACACCTTC. This encodes CSVGAGDYGYTF.